This T cell receptor (beta chain) was sequenced for a study of identical twins. The study's findings and limits: Twin pairs had excess sharing that was weaker in beta out-of-frame sequences. Models predicted less out-of-frame TCR alpha sharing in monozygotic twins than was found.

The CDR3 consists of 13 residues. Per the germline V gene, CDR1 is SGHTA and CDR2 is FQGNSA. Trimming pared 0 bases from V and 12 bases from J, leaving 12 bases between. This clonotype came up a few times. The antigen is not known. The cDNA had a unique molecular identifier and a template-switch universal primer site. TCRdb ran MiXCR on the 5' RACE reads and lists one entry per CDR3 protein. The table lists some 500,000 distinct CDR3 sequences, roughly an eighth of them singletons, with more than 0.8% in the top ten. The same sample was also used in a study of yellow fever vaccine responses in identical twins. That work adds: Vaccine T cell responses of twins reportedly seemed partly convergent and partly personalized.

The TCR originated in a woman aged 18-35 years in good health. Material for sequencing was CD4+ T cells sorted from blood. The chain employs TRBV7-2 and TRBJ2-1, with D possibly TRBD1 on 5 matching bases. The CDR3, as DNA: TGTGCCAGCAGCTTAGCTGTGGTAGGGGCGCAGTTCTTC. Protein: CASSLAVVGAQFF.